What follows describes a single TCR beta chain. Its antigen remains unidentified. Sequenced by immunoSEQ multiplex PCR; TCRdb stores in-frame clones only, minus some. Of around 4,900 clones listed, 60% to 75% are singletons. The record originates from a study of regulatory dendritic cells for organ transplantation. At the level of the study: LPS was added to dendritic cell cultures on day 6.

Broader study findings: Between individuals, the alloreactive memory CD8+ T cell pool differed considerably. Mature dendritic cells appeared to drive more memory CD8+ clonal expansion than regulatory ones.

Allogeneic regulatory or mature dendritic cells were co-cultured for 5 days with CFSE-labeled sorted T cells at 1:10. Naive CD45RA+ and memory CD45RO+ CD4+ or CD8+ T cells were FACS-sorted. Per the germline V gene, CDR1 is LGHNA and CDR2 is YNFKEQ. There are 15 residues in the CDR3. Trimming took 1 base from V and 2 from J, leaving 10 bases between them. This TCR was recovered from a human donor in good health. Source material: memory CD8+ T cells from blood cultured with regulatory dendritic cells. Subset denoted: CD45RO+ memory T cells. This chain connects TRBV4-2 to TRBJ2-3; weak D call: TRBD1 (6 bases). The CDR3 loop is CASSQGQGPTDTQYF. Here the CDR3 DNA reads TGTGCCAGCAGCCAAGGGCAGGGGCCCACAGATACGCAGTATTTT.